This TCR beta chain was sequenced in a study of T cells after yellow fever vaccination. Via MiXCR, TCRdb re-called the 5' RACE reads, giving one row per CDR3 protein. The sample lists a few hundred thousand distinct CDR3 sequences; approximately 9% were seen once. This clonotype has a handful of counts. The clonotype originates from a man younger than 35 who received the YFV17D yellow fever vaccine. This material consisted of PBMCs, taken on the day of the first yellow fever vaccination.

CDR3 protein: CASKAGGASYNEQFF. CDR3 DNA sequence: TGTGCCAGCAAGGCAGGGGGTGCATCCTACAATGAGCAGTTCTTC. The chain is built from TRBV7-2 and TRBJ2-1, with TRBD1 identical over 7 bases. The CDR3 has 15 residues. Germline trimming cut 7 bases from V and 1 base from J; bases unmatched to any gene: 7. Germline CDR1 is SGHTA and CDR2 is FQGNSA.